These 2 T cell receptor beta chains were all obtained from the same sample, sequenced in a study of shared clonotypes between healthy human individuals. Repertoires were generated with immunoSEQ multiplex PCR, while TCRdb's copy carries only in-frame clones and drops some. This sample carries about 1.5 million clones, 95% to 99% of them seen once, and the ten largest clones take roughly 0.45%. Sample: naive CD4+ T cells sorted from blood. The subset denotes: CD45RA+ positively selected. All receptors come from a man younger than 45 in good health.

V usage is TRBV5-1 and J usage is TRBJ1-3; D possibly corresponds to TRBD1 (6 bases). V was pared by 2 bases and J by 4 bases, with 7 bases between. This CDR3 contains 13 residues. CDR1 is SGHRS and CDR2 is YFSETQ in the germline V gene. The CDR3 DNA reads as TGCGCCAGCAGCTTTGGGACAGGAAACACCATATATTTT. As protein: CASSFGTGNTIYF.

The V and J genes are TRBV11-3 and TRBJ2-1, with 11 nucleotides matching TRBD1. The trim removed 5 bases at V and 5 bases at J, leaving 5 bases unmatched. There are 15 residues in the CDR3. Per germline, CDR1 SGHNT and CDR2 YENEEA. In nucleotides, the CDR3 is TGTGCCAGCAGCCAGGGACAGGGGGGGAACAATGAGCAGTTCTTC. It yields the protein CASSQGQGGNNEQFF.